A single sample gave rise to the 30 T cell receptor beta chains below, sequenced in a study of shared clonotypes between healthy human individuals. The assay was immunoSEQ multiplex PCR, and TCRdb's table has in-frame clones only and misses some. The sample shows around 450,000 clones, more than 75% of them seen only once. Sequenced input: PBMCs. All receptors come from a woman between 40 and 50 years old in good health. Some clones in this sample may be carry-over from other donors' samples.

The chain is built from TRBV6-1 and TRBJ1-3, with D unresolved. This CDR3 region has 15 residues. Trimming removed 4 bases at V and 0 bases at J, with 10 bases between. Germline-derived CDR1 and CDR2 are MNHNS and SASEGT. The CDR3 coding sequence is TGTGCCAGCAGTGGTGGGAGGAGCTCTGGAAACACCATATATTTT. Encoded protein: CASSGGRSSGNTIYF.

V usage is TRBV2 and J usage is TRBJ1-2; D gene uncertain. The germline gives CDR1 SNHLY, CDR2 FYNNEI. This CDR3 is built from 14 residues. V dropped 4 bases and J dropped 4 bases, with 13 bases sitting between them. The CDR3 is CASSVEAPSYGYTF. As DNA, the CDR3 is TGTGCCAGCAGTGTTGAGGCGCCCTCCTATGGCTACACCTTC.

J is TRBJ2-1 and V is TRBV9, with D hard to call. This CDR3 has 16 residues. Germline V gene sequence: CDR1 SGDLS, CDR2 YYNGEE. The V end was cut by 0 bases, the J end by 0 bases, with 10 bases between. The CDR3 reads CASSVDADLSYNEQFF. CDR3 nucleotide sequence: TGTGCCAGCAGCGTAGACGCGGACCTCTCCTACAATGAGCAGTTCTTC.

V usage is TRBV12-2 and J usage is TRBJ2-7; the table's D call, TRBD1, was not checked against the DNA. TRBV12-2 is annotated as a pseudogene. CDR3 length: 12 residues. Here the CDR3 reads CASRGRTYEQYF. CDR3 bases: TGTGCAAGTCGCGGCAGAACCTACGAGCAGTACTTC.

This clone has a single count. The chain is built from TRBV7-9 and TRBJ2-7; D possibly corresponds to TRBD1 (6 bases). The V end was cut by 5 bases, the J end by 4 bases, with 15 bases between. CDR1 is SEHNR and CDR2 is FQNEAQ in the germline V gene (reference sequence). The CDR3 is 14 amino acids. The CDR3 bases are TGTGCCAGCAGCATCCCAGGGGCAGAGTACGAGCAGTACTTC. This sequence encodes CASSIPGAEYEQYF. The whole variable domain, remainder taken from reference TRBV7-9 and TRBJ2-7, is DTGVSQNPRHKITKRGQNVTFRCDPISEHNRLYWYRQTLGQGPEFLTYFQNEAQLEKSRLLSDRFSAERPKGSFSTLEIQRTEQGDSAMYLCASSIPGAEYEQYFGPGTRLTVT.

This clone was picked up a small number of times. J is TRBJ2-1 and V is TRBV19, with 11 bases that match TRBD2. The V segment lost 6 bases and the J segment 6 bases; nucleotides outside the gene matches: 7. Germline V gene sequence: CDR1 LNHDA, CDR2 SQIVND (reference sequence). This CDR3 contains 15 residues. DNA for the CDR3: TGTGCCAGTAGAAACCCGGGACTAGCGGTCAATGAGCAGTTCTTC. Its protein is CASRNPGLAVNEQFF.

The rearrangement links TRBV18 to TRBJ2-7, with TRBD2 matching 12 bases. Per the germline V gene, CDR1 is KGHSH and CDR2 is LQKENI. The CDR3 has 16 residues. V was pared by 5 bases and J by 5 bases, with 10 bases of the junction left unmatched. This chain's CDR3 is CASSAGSGLAGHEQYF. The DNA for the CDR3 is TGTGCCAGCTCAGCTGGGTCGGGACTAGCGGGCCACGAGCAGTACTTC.

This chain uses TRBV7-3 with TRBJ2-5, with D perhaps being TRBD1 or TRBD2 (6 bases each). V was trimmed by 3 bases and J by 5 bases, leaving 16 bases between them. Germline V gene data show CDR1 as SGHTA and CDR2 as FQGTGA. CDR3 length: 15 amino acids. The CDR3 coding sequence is TGTGCCAGCAGCTTGGGGACAAGGGGAGGCGAGACCCAGTACTTC. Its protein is CASSLGTRGGETQYF.

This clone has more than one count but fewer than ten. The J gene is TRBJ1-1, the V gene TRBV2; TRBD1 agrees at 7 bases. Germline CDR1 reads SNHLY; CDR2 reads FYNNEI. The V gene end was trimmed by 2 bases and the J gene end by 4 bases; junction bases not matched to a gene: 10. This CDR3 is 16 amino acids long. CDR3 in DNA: TGTGCCAGCAGTGAAAGAGGGCAGGGGGAGTTCACTGAAGCTTTCTTT. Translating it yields CASSERGQGEFTEAFF. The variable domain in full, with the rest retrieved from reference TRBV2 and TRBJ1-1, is EPEVTQTPSHQVTQMGQEVILRCVPISNHLYFYWYRQILGQKVEFLVSFYNNEISEKSEIFDDQFSVERPDGSNFTLKIRSTKLEDSAMYFCASSERGQGEFTEAFFGQGTRLTVV.

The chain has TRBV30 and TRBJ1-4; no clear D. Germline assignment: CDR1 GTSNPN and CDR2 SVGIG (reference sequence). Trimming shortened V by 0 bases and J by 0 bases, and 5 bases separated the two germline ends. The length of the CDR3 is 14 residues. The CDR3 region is CAWSVTPTNEKLFF. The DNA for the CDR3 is TGTGCCTGGAGTGTTACACCAACTAATGAAAAACTGTTTTTT.

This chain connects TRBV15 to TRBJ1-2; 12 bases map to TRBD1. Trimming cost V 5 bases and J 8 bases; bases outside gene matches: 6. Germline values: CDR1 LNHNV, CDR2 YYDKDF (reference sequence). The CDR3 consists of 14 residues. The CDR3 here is CATSWDRGLGGYTF. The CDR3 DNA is TGTGCCACCAGCTGGGACAGGGGGCTGGGGGGCTACACCTTC.

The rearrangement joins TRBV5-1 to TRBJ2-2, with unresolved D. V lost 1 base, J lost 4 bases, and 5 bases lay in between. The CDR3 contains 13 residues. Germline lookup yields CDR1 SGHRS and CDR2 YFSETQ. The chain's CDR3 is CASSLFTTGELFF. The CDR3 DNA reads TGCGCCAGCAGCTTGTTTACCACCGGGGAGCTGTTTTTT. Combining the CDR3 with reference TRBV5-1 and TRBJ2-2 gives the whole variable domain KAGVTQTPRYLIKTRGQQVTLSCSPISGHRSVSWYQQTPGQGLQFLFEYFSETQRNKGNFPGRFSGRQFSNSRSEMNVSTLELGDSALYLCASSLFTTGELFFGEGSRLTVL.

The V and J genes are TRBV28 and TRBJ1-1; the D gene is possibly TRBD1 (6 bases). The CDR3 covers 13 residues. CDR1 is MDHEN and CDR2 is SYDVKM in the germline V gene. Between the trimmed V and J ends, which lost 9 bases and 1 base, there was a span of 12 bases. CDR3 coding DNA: TGTGCCAGTCTGGACAGAGAGAACACTGAAGCTTTCTTT. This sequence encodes CASLDRENTEAFF.

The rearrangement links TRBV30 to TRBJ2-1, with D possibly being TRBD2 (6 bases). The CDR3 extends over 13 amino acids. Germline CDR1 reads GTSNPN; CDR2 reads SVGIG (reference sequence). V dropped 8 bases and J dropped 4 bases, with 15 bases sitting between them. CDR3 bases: TGTGCCACTAGCCGGGAGACTTACAATGAGCAGTTCTTC. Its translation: CATSRETYNEQFF. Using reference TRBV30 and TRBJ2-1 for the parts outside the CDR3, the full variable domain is SQTIHQWPATLVQPVGSPLSLECTVEGTSNPNLYWYRQAAGRGLQLLFYSVGIGQISSEVPQNLSASRPQDRQFILSSKKLLLSDSGFYLCATSRETYNEQFFGPGTRLTVL.

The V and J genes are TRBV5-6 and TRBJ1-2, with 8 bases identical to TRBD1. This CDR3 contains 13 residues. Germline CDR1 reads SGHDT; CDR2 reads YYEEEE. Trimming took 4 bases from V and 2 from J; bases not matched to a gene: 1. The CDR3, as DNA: TGTGCCAGCAGCAGGGACAGGAACTATGGCTACACCTTC. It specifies CASSRDRNYGYTF.

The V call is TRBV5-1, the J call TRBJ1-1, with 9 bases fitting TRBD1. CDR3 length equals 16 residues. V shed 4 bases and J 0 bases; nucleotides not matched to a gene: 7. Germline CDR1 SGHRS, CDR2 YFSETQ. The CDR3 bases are TGCGCCAGCAGCACAACAGGGGGCTTGCTGAACACTGAAGCTTTCTTT. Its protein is CASSTTGGLLNTEAFF.

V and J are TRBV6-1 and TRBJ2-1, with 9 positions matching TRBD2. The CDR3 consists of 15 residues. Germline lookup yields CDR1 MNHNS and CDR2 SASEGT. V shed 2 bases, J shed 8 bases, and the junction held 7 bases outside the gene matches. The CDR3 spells CASSESWGLAYEQFF. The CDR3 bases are TGTGCCAGCAGTGAATCCTGGGGACTAGCTTATGAGCAGTTCTTC.

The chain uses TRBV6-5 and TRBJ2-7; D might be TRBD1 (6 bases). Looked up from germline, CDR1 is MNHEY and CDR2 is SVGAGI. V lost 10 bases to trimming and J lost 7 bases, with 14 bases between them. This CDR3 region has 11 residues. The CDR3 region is CATQQGLEQYF. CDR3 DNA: TGTGCCACCCAGCAGGGGTTGGAGCAGTACTTC.

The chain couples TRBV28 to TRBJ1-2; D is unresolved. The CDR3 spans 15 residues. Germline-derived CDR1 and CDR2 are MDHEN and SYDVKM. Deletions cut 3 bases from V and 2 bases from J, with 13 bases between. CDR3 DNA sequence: TGTGCCAGCAGTTTGGCTCAGCCGAAAAACTATGGCTACACCTTC. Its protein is CASSLAQPKNYGYTF.

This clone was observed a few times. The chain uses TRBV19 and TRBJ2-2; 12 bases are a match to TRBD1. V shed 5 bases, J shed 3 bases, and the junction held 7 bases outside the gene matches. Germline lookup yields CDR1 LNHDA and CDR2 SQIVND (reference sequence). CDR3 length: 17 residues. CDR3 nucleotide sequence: TGTGCCAGTAGTCCGAGGGGGACAGGGGGCTACACCGGGGAGCTGTTTTTT. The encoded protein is CASSPRGTGGYTGELFF.

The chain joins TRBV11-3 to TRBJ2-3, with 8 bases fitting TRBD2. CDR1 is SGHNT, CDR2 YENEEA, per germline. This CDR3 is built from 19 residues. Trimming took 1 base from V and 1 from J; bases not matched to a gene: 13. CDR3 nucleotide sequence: TGTGCCAGCAGCTTAGGAGGGTCCCTACTAGCGGACGGCACAGATACGCAGTATTTT. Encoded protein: CASSLGGSLLADGTDTQYF.

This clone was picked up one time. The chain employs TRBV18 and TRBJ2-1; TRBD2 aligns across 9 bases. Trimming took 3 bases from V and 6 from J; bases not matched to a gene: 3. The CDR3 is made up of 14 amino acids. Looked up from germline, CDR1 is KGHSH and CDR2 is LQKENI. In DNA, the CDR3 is TGTGCCAGCTCACCTAGGCGGGAGGGCAATGAGCAGTTCTTC. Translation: CASSPRREGNEQFF.

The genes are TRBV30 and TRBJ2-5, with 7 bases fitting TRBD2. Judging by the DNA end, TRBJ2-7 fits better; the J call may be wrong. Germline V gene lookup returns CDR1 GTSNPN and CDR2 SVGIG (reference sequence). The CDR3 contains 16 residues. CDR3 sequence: CAWSKAAGRGTYEQYF. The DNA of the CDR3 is TGTGCCTGGAGCAAGGCAGCGGGGAGGGGTACCTACGAGCAGTACTTC.

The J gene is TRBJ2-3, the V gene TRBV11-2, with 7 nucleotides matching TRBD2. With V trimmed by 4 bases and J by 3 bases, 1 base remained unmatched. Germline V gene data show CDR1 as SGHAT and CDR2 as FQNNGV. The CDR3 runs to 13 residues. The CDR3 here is CASSSAGTDTQYF. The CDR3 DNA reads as TGTGCCAGCAGCTCAGCGGGAACAGATACGCAGTATTTT.

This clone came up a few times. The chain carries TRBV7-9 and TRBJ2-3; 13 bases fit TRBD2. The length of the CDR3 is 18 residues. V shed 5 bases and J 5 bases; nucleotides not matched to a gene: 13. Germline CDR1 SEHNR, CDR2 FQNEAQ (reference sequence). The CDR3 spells CASSTTGLAGWGRDTQYF. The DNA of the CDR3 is TGTGCCAGCAGCACCACGGGACTAGCGGGATGGGGCAGAGATACGCAGTATTTT. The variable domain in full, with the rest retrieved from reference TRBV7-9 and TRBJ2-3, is DTGVSQNPRHKITKRGQNVTFRCDPISEHNRLYWYRQTLGQGPEFLTYFQNEAQLEKSRLLSDRFSAERPKGSFSTLEIQRTEQGDSAMYLCASSTTGLAGWGRDTQYFGPGTRLTVL.

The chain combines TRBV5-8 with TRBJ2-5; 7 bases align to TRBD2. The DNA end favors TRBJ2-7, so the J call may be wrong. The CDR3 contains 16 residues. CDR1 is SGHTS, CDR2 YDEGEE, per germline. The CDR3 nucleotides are TGTGCCAGCAGTGGGTTCGGCGGGAGAGGGTCCTACGAGCAGTACTTC. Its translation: CASSGFGGRGSYEQYF.

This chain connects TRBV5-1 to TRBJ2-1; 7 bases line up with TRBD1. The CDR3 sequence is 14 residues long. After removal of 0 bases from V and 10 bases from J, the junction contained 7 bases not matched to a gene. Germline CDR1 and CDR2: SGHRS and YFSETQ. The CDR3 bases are TGCGCCAGCAGCTTGGGACAGGGAGTCTTGGAGCAGTTCTTC. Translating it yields CASSLGQGVLEQFF.

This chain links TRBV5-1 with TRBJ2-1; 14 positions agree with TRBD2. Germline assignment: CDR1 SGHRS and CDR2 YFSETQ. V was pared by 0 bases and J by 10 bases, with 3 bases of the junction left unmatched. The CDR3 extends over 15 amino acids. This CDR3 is CASSLGGLAGEEQFF. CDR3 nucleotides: TGCGCCAGCAGCTTGGGGGGACTAGCGGGAGAAGAGCAGTTCTTC.

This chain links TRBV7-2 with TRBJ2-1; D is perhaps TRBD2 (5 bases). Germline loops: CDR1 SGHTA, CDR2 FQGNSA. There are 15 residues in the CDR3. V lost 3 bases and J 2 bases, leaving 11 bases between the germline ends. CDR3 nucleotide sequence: TGTGCCAGCAGCTTCGCGGGCTACACCTACAATGAGCAGTTCTTC. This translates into CASSFAGYTYNEQFF.

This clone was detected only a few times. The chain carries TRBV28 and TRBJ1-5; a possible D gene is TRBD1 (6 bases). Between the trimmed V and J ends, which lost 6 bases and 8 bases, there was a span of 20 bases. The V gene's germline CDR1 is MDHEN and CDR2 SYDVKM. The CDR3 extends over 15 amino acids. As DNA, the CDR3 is TGTGCCAGCAGGCGAGGGGGGACCACCGGAAAGCCCCAGCATTTT. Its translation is CASRRGGTTGKPQHF.